The 18 T cell receptor beta chains below come from one sample, sequenced in a study of blood T cell repertoires in COVID-19 (dated by TCRdb to the early 2020s). Receptors were amplified or captured by the immunoSEQ multiplex PCR assay. TCRdb limited this immuneACCESS table to in-frame rearrangements with V and J called. A share of clones is missing; checked studies link under half to unresolved V genes, and the rest is unexplained. The sample table lists roughly 290,000 clones, 70% to 90% of them with a count of one. The ten most abundant clones make up around 1% of the sample. Source material: peripheral blood. Receptors originate from a human donor with COVID-19, enrolled during active disease. The donor label of this sample is uncertain.

The chain uses TRBV6-5 and TRBJ2-7, with 7 nucleotides matching TRBD1. J gave up 2 bases and V 5 bases, and 6 bases lay outside the gene matches. This CDR3 contains 14 residues. Looked up from germline, CDR1 is MNHEY and CDR2 is SVGAGI. In nucleotides, the CDR3 is TGTGCCAGCAGTCCTAGGACAGGAGCCTACGAGCAGTACTTC. Protein sequence: CASSPRTGAYEQYF.

This clone appeared once. The genes are TRBV28 and TRBJ2-1; D not certain. Germline V gives CDR1 MDHEN, CDR2 SYDVKM. The V gene lost 6 bases and the J gene lost 0 bases, with 9 bases spanning the gap. This CDR3 contains 14 residues. Written as DNA, the CDR3 is TGTGCCAGCAGATACGCAGGCTCCTACAATGAGCAGTTCTTC. Translating gives CASRYAGSYNEQFF.

V gene TRBV28 combines with J gene TRBJ2-2; 7 bases are shared with TRBD2. CDR3 size: 14 residues. J lost 5 bases, V lost 8 bases, and 8 bases had no gene match. CDR1 is MDHEN and CDR2 is SYDVKM in the germline V gene. This chain's CDR3 is CASAGAGLTGELFF. In DNA form, the CDR3 reads TGTGCCAGCGCGGGAGCAGGGTTGACCGGGGAGCTGTTTTTT.

The chain has TRBV19 and TRBJ2-1; D unclear. Trimming cost V 3 bases and J 2 bases, with 14 bases left between them. Germline V gene data show CDR1 as LNHDA and CDR2 as SQIVND (reference sequence). The CDR3 loop spans 16 amino acids. The CDR3 is CASSIISFGAYNEQFF. CDR3 coding DNA: TGTGCCAGTAGTATTATTAGCTTCGGTGCCTACAATGAGCAGTTCTTC.

The chain links TRBV2 to TRBJ2-6; a possible D gene is TRBD2 (6 bases). The V gene's germline CDR1 is SNHLY and CDR2 FYNNEI. The length of the CDR3 is 16 residues. Trimming stripped 10 bases from V and 0 bases from J, with 16 bases between. CDR3 sequence reads: CATRLGGDSGANVLTF. The CDR3 region has the DNA TGTGCCACCCGCCTCGGGGGAGACTCTGGGGCCAACGTCCTGACTTTC.

V and J are TRBV19 and TRBJ2-3, with 8 bases identical to TRBD2. The ends lost 3 bases at V and 5 bases at J; junction bases unmatched: 13. Per germline, CDR1 LNHDA and CDR2 SQIVND (reference sequence). The CDR3 consists of 17 residues. The CDR3, as DNA: TGTGCCAGTAGTATCGGTATTGGGCGGGAGGAGGTAGATACGCAGTATTTT. Residues: CASSIGIGREEVDTQYF.

This clone was observed a single time. This chain connects TRBV6-5 to TRBJ1-1, with 10 bases aligning to TRBD1. CDR3 length: 14 residues. Germline loops: CDR1 MNHEY, CDR2 SVGAGI. After removal of 6 bases from V and 5 bases from J, the junction contained 6 bases not matched to a gene. The CDR3 loop reads CASRSGTGETEAFF. For the CDR3, the DNA is TGTGCCAGCAGATCCGGGACAGGGGAAACTGAAGCTTTCTTT.

This sequence joins TRBV25-1 and TRBJ1-1; D perhaps matches TRBD1 (5 bases). The germline V gene has CDR1 MGHDK and CDR2 SYGVNS. Trimming stripped 4 bases from V and 3 bases from J, with 15 bases between. This CDR3 is built from 15 residues. The CDR3 DNA reads TGTGCCAGCAGTGGACACAGGACCGGGTACACTGAAGCTTTCTTT. It specifies CASSGHRTGYTEAFF.

This chain uses TRBV28 with TRBJ2-7; 9 bases are shared with TRBD2. Trimming removed 6 bases from V and 3 bases from J; junction bases left unmatched: 18. The CDR3 has 18 amino acids. In germline, CDR1 is MDHEN, CDR2 SYDVKM. DNA of the CDR3: TGTGCCAGCAGGCTACCCATCGGGACTAGCTTTACAAGCTACGAGCAGTACTTC. It encodes CASRLPIGTSFTSYEQYF.

J is TRBJ2-3 and V is TRBV7-8; possible D gene TRBD2, 5 bases. Trimming removed 1 base from V and 1 base from J, with 6 bases in between. The CDR3 runs 14 residues. Germline values: CDR1 SGHVS, CDR2 FQNEAQ. CDR3 region: CASSLERGTDTQYF. The CDR3, as DNA: TGTGCCAGCAGCTTAGAGAGGGGCACAGATACGCAGTATTTT.

This chain joins TRBV5-1 and TRBJ2-5; D might be TRBD2 (6 bases). In germline, CDR1 is SGHRS, CDR2 YFSETQ. V dropped 6 bases and J dropped 4 bases, with 16 bases sitting between them. This CDR3 has 14 residues. CDR3 amino acids: CASNWRPAGETQYF. For the CDR3, the DNA is TGCGCCAGCAACTGGCGGCCAGCGGGAGAGACCCAGTACTTC.

The chain has TRBV6-5 and TRBJ2-7; D possibly corresponds to TRBD1 (7 bases). The CDR3 extends over 16 amino acids. The germline CDR1 and CDR2 sequences are MNHEY and SVGAGI. V was cut by 2 bases and J by 0 bases, with 14 bases left in between. CDR3 residues: CASSYRGTAYSYEQYF. CDR3 nucleotide sequence: TGTGCCAGCAGTTACCGGGGGACAGCTTACTCCTACGAGCAGTACTTC.

This chain links TRBV28 with TRBJ1-2; 9 bases are shared with TRBD1. The CDR3 runs 16 residues. After removal of 4 bases from V and 8 bases from J, the junction contained 14 bases not matched to a gene. Germline CDR1 is MDHEN and CDR2 is SYDVKM. DNA for the CDR3: TGTGCCAGCAGTTCGGACAGGGGTCTATCGGCTCGGGGCTACACCTTC. Protein product: CASSSDRGLSARGYTF.

The V gene is TRBV23-1, the J gene TRBJ1-3; D is possibly TRBD1 (5 bases). TRBV23-1 falls under the ORF class, with uncertain function. Trimming pared 4 bases from V and 4 bases from J, leaving 14 bases between. This CDR3 comprises 15 residues. CDR3 sequence: CASSPQGARGNTIYF. The CDR3 DNA sequence: TGCGCCAGCAGTCCGCAGGGCGCCAGGGGAAACACCATATATTTT.

The chain employs TRBV11-2 and TRBJ1-2; D gene ambiguous. Trimming cost V 1 base and J 4 bases, with 10 bases left between them. The CDR3 consists of 14 residues. Germline CDR1 is SGHAT and CDR2 is FQNNGV. The CDR3 spells CASSLAVPSYGYTF. The CDR3 DNA reads TGTGCCAGCAGCTTAGCGGTCCCTAGCTATGGCTACACCTTC. Variable domain in full (rest from reference TRBV11-2 and TRBJ1-2): EAGVAQSPRYKIIEKRQSVAFWCNPISGHATLYWYQQILGQGPKLLIQFQNNGVVDDSQLPKDRFSAERLKGVDSTLKIQPAKLEDSAVYLCASSLAVPSYGYTFGSGTRLTVV.

The chain uses TRBV3-1 (or the pseudogene TRBV3-2) and TRBJ2-3; 8 nucleotides line up with TRBD2. The length of the CDR3 is 15 residues. CDR1 LGHDT and CDR2 YNNKEL come from the germline V gene (reference sequence). Germline trimming cut 4 bases from V and 2 bases from J; bases unmatched to any gene: 5. The CDR3 sequence: CASSPIAGSTDTQYF. For the CDR3, the DNA is TGTGCCAGCAGCCCCATAGCGGGATCCACAGATACGCAGTATTTT.

The chain has TRBV7-9 and TRBJ1-1, with a weak D call TRBD1 (5 bases). Germline CDR1 reads SEHNR; CDR2 reads FQNEAQ (reference sequence). This CDR3 has 14 amino acids. Deletions cut 7 bases from V and 5 bases from J, with 17 bases between. CDR3 DNA sequence: TGTGCCAGCAACTCCGCTGGGGCCAGGACTGAAGCTTTCTTT. Translating it yields CASNSAGARTEAFF.

This clone was observed a handful of times. The rearrangement links TRBV7-9 to TRBJ1-6; D is possibly TRBD1 (5 bases). The CDR3 has 14 amino acids. Germline V CDR1 and CDR2: SEHNR, FQNEAQ (reference sequence). V dropped 2 bases and J dropped 7 bases, with 9 bases sitting between them. The CDR3 is CASSLQGLNSPLHF. The CDR3 region has the DNA TGTGCCAGCAGCTTACAGGGCCTAAATTCACCCCTCCACTTT. Full variable domain (rest looked up from reference TRBV7-9 and TRBJ1-6): DTGVSQNPRHKITKRGQNVTFRCDPISEHNRLYWYRQTLGQGPEFLTYFQNEAQLEKSRLLSDRFSAERPKGSFSTLEIQRTEQGDSAMYLCASSLQGLNSPLHFGNGTRLTVT.